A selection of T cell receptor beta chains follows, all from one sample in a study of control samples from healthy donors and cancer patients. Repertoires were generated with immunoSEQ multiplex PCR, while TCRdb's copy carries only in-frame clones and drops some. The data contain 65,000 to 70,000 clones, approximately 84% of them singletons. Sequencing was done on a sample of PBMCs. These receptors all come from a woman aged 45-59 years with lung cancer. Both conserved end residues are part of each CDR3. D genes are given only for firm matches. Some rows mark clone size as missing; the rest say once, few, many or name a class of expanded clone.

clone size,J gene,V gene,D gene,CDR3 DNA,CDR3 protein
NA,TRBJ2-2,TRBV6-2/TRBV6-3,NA,TGTGCCAGCAGTTTAGACAGCTACACCGGGGAGCTGTTTTTT,CASSLDSYTGELFF
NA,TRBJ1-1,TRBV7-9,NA,TGTGCCAGCAGCTCCCAGGGAAACACTGAAGCTTTCTTT,CASSSQGNTEAFF
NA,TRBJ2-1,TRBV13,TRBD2,TGTGCCAGCGGGTTGACTAGCGGGGGGAAATACAATGAGCAGTTCTTC,CASGLTSGGKYNEQFF
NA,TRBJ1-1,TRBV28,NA,TGTGCCAGCAGTTTAACCTGGCCGAGCACTGAAGCTTTCTTT,CASSLTWPSTEAFF
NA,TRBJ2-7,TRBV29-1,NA,TGCAGCGTCGAGACAGATCTCGACTACGAGCAGTACTTC,CSVETDLDYEQYF
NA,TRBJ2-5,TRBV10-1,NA,TGCGCCAGCAGTGTCAGGACAGAAGAGACCCAGTACTTC,CASSVRTEETQYF
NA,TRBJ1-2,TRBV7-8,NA,TGTGCCAGCAGCTTAGCGGGGGATAACTATGGCTACACCTTC,CASSLAGDNYGYTF
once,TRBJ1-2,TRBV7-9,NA,TGTGCCAGCACCAGGACGGGACTGGGTGGCTACACCTTC,CASTRTGLGGYTF
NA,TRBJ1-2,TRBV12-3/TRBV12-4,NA,TGTGCCAGCAGTCCGGGGCTCAAGGATGGCTACACCTTC,CASSPGLKDGYTF
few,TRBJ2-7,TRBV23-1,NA,TGCGCCAGCAGTCAATCGAGGTACGAGCAGTACTTC,CASSQSRYEQYF
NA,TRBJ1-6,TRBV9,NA,TGTGCCAGCAGCGCCGACAGAGACAATTCACCCCTCCACTTT,CASSADRDNSPLHF
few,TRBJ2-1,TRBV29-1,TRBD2,TGCAGCGTTGACCCCGATACGGGGGGGGCATATAATGAGCAGTTCTTC,CSVDPDTGGAYNEQFF
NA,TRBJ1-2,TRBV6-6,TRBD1,TGTGCCAGCATTACAGGGGGCTATGGCTACACCTTC,CASITGGYGYTF
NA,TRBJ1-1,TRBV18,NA,TGTGCCAGCTCACCACTGGGCAGGGGTTCCACTGAAGCTTTCTTT,CASSPLGRGSTEAFF
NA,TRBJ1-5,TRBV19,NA,TGTGCCAGTACCCCCCCAGGATTTAGCAATCAGCCCCAGCATTTT,CASTPPGFSNQPQHF
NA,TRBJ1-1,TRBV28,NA,TGTGCCAGTTCTAAAATCTTCAGGAAAGGCGCCTCCAATGACGCTTTCTTT,CASSKIFRKGASNDAFF
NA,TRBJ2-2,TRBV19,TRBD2,TGTGCCGGGAGGGACGGACTGAACACCGGGGAGCTGTTTTTT,CAGRDGLNTGELFF
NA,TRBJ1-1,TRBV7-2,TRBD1,TGTGCCAGCAGCTTACGAGGCGGGACAGGGGTCACTGAAGCTTTCTTT,CASSLRGGTGVTEAFF
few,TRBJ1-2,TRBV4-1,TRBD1,TGCGCCAGCAGCCAAGAGGGACAGATCTTAGGCTACACCTTC,CASSQEGQILGYTF
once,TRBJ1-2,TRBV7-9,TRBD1,TGTGCCAGCAGCTTAGAAGGGCAGGGGGCAGGCTACACCTTC,CASSLEGQGAGYTF
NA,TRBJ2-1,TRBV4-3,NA,TGCGCCAGCAGCCAAGATCGACTAGTGTACAATGAGCAGTTCTTC,CASSQDRLVYNEQFF
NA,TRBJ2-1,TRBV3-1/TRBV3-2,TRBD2,TGTGCCAGCAGCCACTGGGGGGGGGAGCAGTTCTTC,CASSHWGGEQFF
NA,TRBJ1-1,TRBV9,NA,TGTGCCAGCAGCGATCGGGCAGAGTTGAACACTGAAGCTTTCTTT,CASSDRAELNTEAFF
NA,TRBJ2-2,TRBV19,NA,TGTGCCAGTAGGCGGAACACCGGGGAGCTGTTTTTT,CASRRNTGELFF
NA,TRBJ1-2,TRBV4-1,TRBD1,TGCGCCAGCAGCCAGACAGGGGGCTCCTATGGCTACACCTTC,CASSQTGGSYGYTF
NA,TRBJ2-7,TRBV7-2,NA,TGTGCCAGCAGCTTATATGGGATGACGGGATCCTACGAGCAGTACTTC,CASSLYGMTGSYEQYF
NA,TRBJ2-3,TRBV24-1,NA,TGTGCCACCAGTGATTTTCGGACAGACACAGATACGCAGTATTTT,CATSDFRTDTDTQYF
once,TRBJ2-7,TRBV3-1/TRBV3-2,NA,TGTGCCAGCAGCCGCCAATGGGGAGACGAGCAGTACTTC,CASSRQWGDEQYF
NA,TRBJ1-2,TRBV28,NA,TGTGCCAGCAGTTTATCGGGTCTCTATGGCTACACCTTC,CASSLSGLYGYTF
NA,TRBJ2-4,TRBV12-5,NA,TGTGCTAGTGGTTTGGTACGGGTTGAGGGGGGGCCACACATTCAGTACTTC,CASGLVRVEGGPHIQYF
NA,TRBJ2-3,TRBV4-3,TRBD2,TGCGCCAGCAGCCAAGGGACTAGCGGGGGGCGAGGGACAGATACGCAGTATTTT,CASSQGTSGGRGTDTQYF
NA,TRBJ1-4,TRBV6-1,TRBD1,TGTGCCAGCAGTGAGGACAGGGGGCTAGAAAAACTGTTTTTT,CASSEDRGLEKLFF